This passage covers 21 T cell receptor beta chains from one sample sequenced in a study of CD8 T cells in Susac syndrome. A quantity of about 0.5 to 1 ug RNA underwent reverse transcription using random hexamers. TCRdb recomputed calls from the immunoSEQ multiplex PCR reads with MiXCR, one row per CDR3 protein. The sample includes about 140,000 distinct CDR3 sequences, around 94% seen only once; the top ten take 0.075% to 0.09%. The sample comprised CD4+ T cells from PBMCs. The receptors were gathered from a human donor in good health.

The chain couples TRBV3-1 to TRBJ2-4; the D call may be TRBD1 or TRBD2 (5 bases each). The CDR3 contains 16 residues. Trimming cost V 4 bases and J 9 bases, with 22 bases left between them. Germline CDR1 reads LGHDT; CDR2 reads YNNKEL (reference sequence). CDR3: CASSLSSWGRRTIQYF. CDR3 coding DNA: TGTGCCAGCAGCCTATCCTCATGGGGGAGAAGGACCATTCAGTACTTC. Together with reference TRBV3-1 and TRBJ2-4, the CDR3 gives the full variable domain: DTAVSQTPKYLVTQMGNDKSIKCEQNLGHDTMYWYKQDSKKFLKIMFSYNNKELIINETVPNRFSPKSPDKAHLNLHINSLELGDSAVYFCASSLSSWGRRTIQYFGAGTRLSVL.

The CDR3 sequence: CASSLQLNQPQHF. CDR3 nucleotide sequence: TGTGCCAGCAGCCTCCAGCTCAATCAGCCCCAGCATTTT. This chain connects TRBV3-1 to TRBJ1-5; D unclear. CDR1 LGHDT and CDR2 YNNKEL come from the germline V gene (reference sequence). V was pared by 4 bases and J by 3 bases, with 7 bases between. The CDR3 has 13 amino acids.

The chain recombines TRBV2 with TRBJ2-7; TRBD1 agrees at 7 bases. Trimming removed 8 bases from V and 5 bases from J; junction bases left unmatched: 12. The germline gives CDR1 SNHLY, CDR2 FYNNEI. This CDR3 is 14 amino acids long. The CDR3 bases are TGTGCCAGCGGGGACAGTGCCGTGACGAACGAGCAGTACTTC. Translated: CASGDSAVTNEQYF.

This sequence joins TRBV27 and TRBJ1-2, with TRBD1 identical over 7 bases. Germline V gene data show CDR1 as MNHEY and CDR2 as SMNVEV (reference sequence). The CDR3 is made up of 13 amino acids. V dropped 5 bases and J dropped 5; count of bases not matched to a gene: 5. The CDR3 region has the DNA TGTGCCAGCAGTAGGGAGACAGGGTATGGCTACACCTTC. This translates into CASSRETGYGYTF.

This rearrangement joins TRBV2 to TRBJ2-4; D may be TRBD2 (6 bases). V was cut by 7 bases and J by 0 bases, with 10 bases left in between. Germline CDR1 reads SNHLY; CDR2 reads FYNNEI. The CDR3 loop spans 14 amino acids. The chain's CDR3 is CASNLGLAKNIQYF. CDR3 nucleotides: TGTGCCAGCAACCTGGGACTAGCCAAAAACATTCAGTACTTC.

The chain combines TRBV5-1 with TRBJ2-3, with 10 bases fitting TRBD1. Germline loops: CDR1 SGHRS, CDR2 YFSETQ. V trimming: 0 bases; J trimming: 3 bases; junction bases outside the gene matches: 7. The CDR3 contains 17 residues. The CDR3, as DNA: TGCGCCAGCAGCTTGGACCTCCCGGGACAGGGGACAGATACGCAGTATTTT. Its translation: CASSLDLPGQGTDTQYF.

V and J are TRBV30 and TRBJ1-5, with D hard to call. The CDR3 length is 14 residues. Germline CDR1 GTSNPN, CDR2 SVGIG (reference sequence). With 0 bases removed from V and 3 bases from J, the gap between germline ends came to 9 bases. The CDR3 spells CAWSVSGFNQPQHF. CDR3 DNA sequence: TGTGCCTGGAGTGTGTCCGGGTTCAATCAGCCCCAGCATTTT.

V and J are TRBV5-1 and TRBJ2-5; 7 bases are a match to TRBD1. The J segment lost 4 bases and the V segment lost 6 bases, leaving 9 bases of the junction unmatched. This CDR3 has 14 residues. Germline values: CDR1 SGHRS, CDR2 YFSETQ. The CDR3 bases are TGCGCCAGCAAGGAAGGGGGCGGAATAGAGACCCAGTACTTC. Amino acid sequence: CASKEGGGIETQYF.

The V gene is TRBV6-6, the J gene TRBJ1-5, with D hard to call. Germline V lookup: CDR1 MNHNY, CDR2 SVGAGI (reference sequence). Trimming left V 5 bases short and J 8 bases short, with 16 bases between. There are 14 residues in the CDR3. In nucleotides, the CDR3 is TGTGCCAGCAGTCACCCGGGGATTGGTGAGCCCCAGCATTTT. This codes for CASSHPGIGEPQHF.

The chain links TRBV6-1 to TRBJ2-3, with D unclear. With 1 base removed from V and 0 bases from J, the gap between germline ends came to 8 bases. The CDR3 loop spans 15 amino acids. Germline-derived CDR1 and CDR2 are MNHNS and SASEGT. The CDR3 here is CASSEDSTSTDTQYF. CDR3 in DNA: TGTGCCAGCAGTGAAGACAGCACTAGCACAGATACGCAGTATTTT.

Concerning this clonotype itself: A read error may account for a junction end that differs from germline. The V and J genes are TRBV5-1 and TRBJ2-7, with TRBD1 as a possible D gene (6 bases). Germline CDR1 is SGHRS and CDR2 is YFSETQ. This CDR3 comprises 13 residues. The CDR3 nucleotides are TGCGCCAGCAGCTTGGCCGCAGGGGACGAGCAATACTTC. Translation gives CASSLAAGDEQYF.

This chain uses TRBV28 with TRBJ2-7; 7 bases agree with TRBD1. V was pared by 1 base and J by 2 bases, with 5 bases of the junction left unmatched. Germline V gene sequence: CDR1 MDHEN, CDR2 SYDVKM. The CDR3 runs 15 residues. The CDR3 DNA reads as TGTGCCAGCAGTTTATTCGTGACAGGGACCTACGAGCAGTACTTC. The encoded protein is CASSLFVTGTYEQYF.

The V gene is TRBV19, the J gene TRBJ2-5; a weak D match, TRBD2 (7 bases). The germline gives CDR1 LNHDA, CDR2 SQIVND (reference sequence). The CDR3 sequence is 14 residues long. V shed 5 bases and J shed 5 bases, with 15 bases lying between them. The CDR3 sequence is CASSFSRGGETQYF. As DNA, the CDR3 is TGTGCCAGTAGTTTCTCCAGGGGAGGGGAGACCCAGTACTTC.

This CDR3 is CASSPVGTGSYEQYF. In DNA, the CDR3 is TGTGCCAGCAGTCCCGTTGGGACAGGGTCGTACGAGCAGTACTTC. The chain carries TRBV7-9 and TRBJ2-7, with 9 bases matching TRBD1. Trimming removed 6 bases from V and 4 bases from J; junction bases left unmatched: 10. Germline V gene lookup returns CDR1 SEHNR and CDR2 FQNEAQ (reference sequence). The CDR3 has 15 residues.

The rearrangement joins TRBV19 to TRBJ2-2, with 9 positions matching TRBD2. Germline CDR1 reads LNHDA; CDR2 reads SQIVND (reference sequence). Trimming cost V 5 bases and J 6 bases; bases outside gene matches: 7. This CDR3 region has 15 residues. This CDR3 reads CASSDPGLAPGELFF. The DNA of the CDR3 is TGTGCCAGTAGTGATCCGGGACTAGCTCCCGGGGAGCTGTTTTTT.

The genes are TRBV3-1 and TRBJ2-1, with TRBD2 identical over 12 bases. Germline V gene lookup returns CDR1 LGHDT and CDR2 YNNKEL (reference sequence). The CDR3 is 14 residues long. With 4 bases clipped from V and 9 bases from J, the junction kept 4 bases outside the gene matches. CDR3 residues: CASSPSSGRGEQFF. The CDR3 DNA is TGTGCCAGCAGCCCCTCTAGCGGGAGGGGTGAGCAGTTCTTC.

The V call is TRBV30, the J call TRBJ1-1, with TRBD1 as a possible D gene (6 bases). The CDR3 runs to 13 residues. Germline V lookup: CDR1 GTSNPN, CDR2 SVGIG (reference sequence). The ends were cut back, 4 bases at V and 3 bases at J, with 12 bases in the middle. CDR3 sequence: CAWNQGLDTEAFF. DNA for the CDR3: TGTGCCTGGAATCAGGGGTTGGACACTGAAGCTTTCTTT.

The V and J genes are TRBV11-2 and TRBJ1-2; no clear D. The CDR3 is 13 amino acids. Trimming cost V 5 bases and J 4 bases, with 11 bases left between them. Germline values: CDR1 SGHAT, CDR2 FQNNGV. The CDR3, as DNA: TGTGCCAGCAGCGAAGGGTTTGGCTATGGCTACACCTTC. Translating gives CASSEGFGYGYTF.

This clonotype was seen once. The rearrangement uses TRBV30 and TRBJ1-5, with TRBD1 matching 7 bases. V gave up 2 bases and J gave up 2 bases; unmatched junction bases: 6. The CDR3 sequence is 15 residues long. Germline CDR1 and CDR2: GTSNPN and SVGIG (reference sequence). Here the CDR3 reads CAWSFDRVGNQPQHF. As DNA, the CDR3 is TGTGCCTGGAGTTTCGACAGGGTAGGCAATCAGCCCCAGCATTTT.

This rearrangement joins TRBV9 to TRBJ2-6; TRBD1 matches at 10 bases. Unmatched junction bases numbered 5, after V lost 0 bases and J lost 2 bases. CDR3 length: 18 amino acids. Germline V lookup: CDR1 SGDLS, CDR2 YYNGEE. The CDR3 DNA is TGTGCCAGCAGCGTAGGGGACAGGGGTCGTGCTGGGGCCAACGTCCTGACTTTC. The encoded protein is CASSVGDRGRAGANVLTF.

The gene calls are TRBV28 and TRBJ1-2, with D uncertain. Germline-derived CDR1 and CDR2 are MDHEN and SYDVKM. V lost 3 bases and J 7 bases, leaving 9 bases between the germline ends. The CDR3 totals 12 residues. The CDR3 nucleotides read TGTGCCAGCAGTTTCGGGGTGGGTGGCTACACCTTC. Its translation: CASSFGVGGYTF.